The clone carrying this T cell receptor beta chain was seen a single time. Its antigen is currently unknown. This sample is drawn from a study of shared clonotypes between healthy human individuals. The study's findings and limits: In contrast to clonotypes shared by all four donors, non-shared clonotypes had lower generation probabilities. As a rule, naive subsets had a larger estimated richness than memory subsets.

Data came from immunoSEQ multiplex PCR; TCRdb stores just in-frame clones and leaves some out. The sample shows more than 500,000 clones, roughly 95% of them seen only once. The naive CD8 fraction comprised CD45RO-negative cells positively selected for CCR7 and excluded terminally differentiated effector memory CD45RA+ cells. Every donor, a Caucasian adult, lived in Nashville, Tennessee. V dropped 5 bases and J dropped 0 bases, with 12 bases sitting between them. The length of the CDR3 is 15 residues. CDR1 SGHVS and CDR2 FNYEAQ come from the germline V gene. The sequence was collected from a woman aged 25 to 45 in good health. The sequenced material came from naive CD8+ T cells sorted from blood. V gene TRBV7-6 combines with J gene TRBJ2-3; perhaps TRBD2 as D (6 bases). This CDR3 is CASSRGGASTDTQYF. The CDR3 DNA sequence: TGTGCCAGCAGCCGTGGCGGGGCTAGCACAGATACGCAGTATTTT.